The TCR beta chain under discussion was sequenced for a study of blood T cell repertoires in COVID-19. Trimming shortened V by 1 base and J by 6 bases, and 16 bases separated the two germline ends. The CDR3 loop spans 15 amino acids. Germline values: CDR1 SGHTA, CDR2 FQGNSA. The table lists this clone with a count of one. TCRdb's table, derived via immunoSEQ multiplex PCR, lists solely in-frame clones and lacks some. The table includes 55,000 to 80,000 clones, more than 70% detected once. Sequences were obtained from peripheral blood. The sequence came from a man aged 50 to 59 with active COVID-19. The chain combines TRBV7-2 with TRBJ2-7, with D tentatively TRBD2 (6 bases). CDR3 in amino acids: CASSLGGVRGGEQYF. As DNA, the CDR3 is TGTGCCAGCAGCTTAGGGGGGGTACGTGGTGGCGAGCAGTACTTC.